This T cell receptor (beta chain) was sequenced for a study of blood T cell repertoires in COVID-19. The table came from immunoSEQ multiplex PCR; TCRdb's copy has only in-frame clones and leaves some out. The sample consists of some 150,000 clones, around 85% of them appearing once. Recovered Cohort 3 donors showed two negative PCRs, clearance, or symptom resolution. Germline CDR1 is SNHLY and CDR2 is FYNNEI. CDR3 size: 15 residues. V was cut by 3 bases and J by 0 bases, with 11 bases left in between. The chain joins TRBV2 to TRBJ1-1; tentatively, D is TRBD1 (6 bases). This receptor was taken from a man over 45 who had recovered from COVID-19. Sequenced input: PBMCs or T cells enriched from blood (not recorded which). The CDR3 here is CASSENRALNTEAFF. DNA for the CDR3: TGTGCCAGCAGTGAGAACAGGGCCTTGAACACTGAAGCTTTCTTT.